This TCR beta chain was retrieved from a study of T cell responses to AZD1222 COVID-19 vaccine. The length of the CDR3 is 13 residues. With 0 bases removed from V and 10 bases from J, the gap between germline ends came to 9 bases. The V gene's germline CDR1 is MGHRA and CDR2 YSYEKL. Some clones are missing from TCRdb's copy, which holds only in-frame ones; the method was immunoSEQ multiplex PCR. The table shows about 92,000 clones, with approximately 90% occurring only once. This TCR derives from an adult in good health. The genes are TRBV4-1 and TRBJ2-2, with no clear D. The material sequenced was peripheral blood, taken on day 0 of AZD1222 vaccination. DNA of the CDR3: TGCGCCAGCAGCCAAGATCTGGTGAAGGAGCTGTTTTTT. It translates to CASSQDLVKELFF.